Listed here are 23 T cell receptor beta chains from one sample, sequenced in a study of T-cell reconstitution after alpha-beta-depleted transplantation in children. Preparation of the TCRbeta library was carried out with unique molecular identifiers. TCRdb reprocessed the PCR reads with MiXCR, giving one entry per CDR3 protein. This table has over 450,000 distinct CDR3 sequences, over 9.5% appearing once. The sample was PBMCs, taken before TCRalphabeta/CD19-depleted stem cell transplant. Every receptor here comes from a child younger than 10 with inherited bone marrow failure, due to receive a stem cell transplant.

This clonotype was observed at least ten times. This chain connects TRBV7-9 to TRBJ1-2; 8 nucleotides match TRBD1. V dropped 5 bases and J dropped 7; count of bases not matched to a gene: 9. The V gene's germline CDR1 is SEHNR and CDR2 FQNEAQ (reference sequence). This CDR3 is 14 amino acids long. In DNA form, the CDR3 reads TGTGCCAGCAGCGAGGGACAGGTCACCGCTGGCTACACCTTC. It encodes CASSEGQVTAGYTF. The whole variable domain, remainder taken from reference TRBV7-9 and TRBJ1-2, is DTGVSQNPRHKITKRGQNVTFRCDPISEHNRLYWYRQTLGQGPEFLTYFQNEAQLEKSRLLSDRFSAERPKGSFSTLEIQRTEQGDSAMYLCASSEGQVTAGYTFGSGTRLTVV.

Details on this clonotype: A much larger clone differs by one base, so this may be a read error. This chain uses TRBV7-6 with TRBJ2-1; possibly TRBD2 for D (6 bases). CDR3 length: 17 residues. Germline values: CDR1 SGHVS, CDR2 FNYEAQ. The CDR3 loop is CASSLGVGGATYYEQFF. For the CDR3, the DNA is TGTGCCAGCAGCTTGGGGGTAGGCGGGGCGACCTACTATGAGCAGTTCTTC.

This clonotype was observed many times. This chain connects TRBV20-1 to TRBJ2-5; TRBD2 matches 8 bases. The CDR3 has 14 residues. Trimming at V came to 0 bases and at J to 4 bases, leaving 4 bases not matched to a gene. The germline V gene encodes CDR1 DFQATT and CDR2 SNEGSKA (reference sequence). The CDR3 spells CSARDRGGRETQYF. CDR3 DNA sequence: TGCAGTGCTAGAGATCGGGGGGGCCGAGAGACCCAGTACTTC.

There are many counts of this clonotype. The CDR3 protein is CASSVGASGSYEQFF. DNA of the CDR3: TGTGCCAGCAGCGTAGGGGCTAGCGGGAGCTATGAGCAGTTCTTC. The rearrangement joins TRBV9 to TRBJ2-1, with 10 bases identical to TRBD2. The CDR3 is 15 amino acids. After removal of 0 bases from V and 8 bases from J, the junction contained 5 bases not matched to a gene. Germline V CDR1 and CDR2: SGDLS, YYNGEE.

In this sample, this clonotype turned up many times. This chain connects TRBV19 to TRBJ1-1; no clear D. V shed 2 bases and J shed 1 base, with 11 bases lying between them. Germline lookup yields CDR1 LNHDA and CDR2 SQIVND (reference sequence). This CDR3 is built from 15 residues. CDR3 region: CASSISGQGNTEAFF. DNA of the CDR3: TGTGCCAGTAGTATATCTGGCCAAGGGAACACTGAAGCTTTCTTT.

This clonotype was recorded at least ten times. The chain has TRBV29-1 and TRBJ2-1; TRBD2 is a possible D gene (6 bases). There are 11 residues in the CDR3. Germline-derived CDR1 and CDR2 are SQVTM and ANQGSEA. V lost 7 bases, J lost 8 bases, and 12 bases lay in between. CDR3: CSATSSDEQFF. The CDR3 coding sequence is TGCAGCGCTACTAGCTCGGATGAGCAGTTCTTC.

This clonotype showed up many times. The chain links TRBV2 to TRBJ2-1; perhaps TRBD2 as D (5 bases). The CDR3 sequence is 13 residues long. With 7 bases removed from V and 0 bases from J, the gap between germline ends came to 7 bases. Germline CDR1 is SNHLY and CDR2 is FYNNEI. CDR3 in amino acids: CASKGSSYNEQFF. In DNA form, the CDR3 reads TGTGCCAGCAAAGGGAGCTCCTACAATGAGCAGTTCTTC.

At least ten counts were recorded for this clonotype. The rearrangement uses TRBV15 and TRBJ2-7, with D possibly TRBD2 on 5 matching bases. The CDR3 has 15 residues. V lost 0 bases to trimming and J lost 6 bases, with 15 bases between them. The germline CDR1 and CDR2 sequences are LNHNV and YYDKDF (reference sequence). The CDR3 DNA reads as TGTGCCACCAGCAGAGATGCCGGAGAGGGTAGCGAGCAGTACTTC. Its translation is CATSRDAGEGSEQYF.

This clonotype was recorded many times. V usage is TRBV24-1 and J usage is TRBJ2-1; 9 bases map to TRBD2. The CDR3 is made up of 19 amino acids. Germline trimming cut 7 bases from V and 0 bases from J; bases unmatched to any gene: 15. From germline, CDR1 is KGHDR and CDR2 SFDVKD. For the CDR3, the DNA is TGTGCCACCAGCGCTGCGCGGCCTCTAGCGGGATACTCCTACAATGAGCAGTTCTTC. Protein sequence: CATSAARPLAGYSYNEQFF.

The rearrangement joins TRBV7-6 to TRBJ1-1; a weak D match, TRBD1 (5 bases). The germline V gene encodes CDR1 SGHVS and CDR2 FNYEAQ. The CDR3 consists of 15 residues. V was pared by 3 bases and J by 6 bases, with 17 bases between. CDR3 sequence: CASSFDHSGTPEAFF. The CDR3 DNA follows: TGTGCCAGCAGCTTTGATCACTCGGGGACGCCTGAAGCTTTCTTT.

The chain is built from TRBV3-1 and TRBJ2-2, with 10 bases that match TRBD1. The V segment lost 3 bases and the J segment 3 bases; nucleotides outside the gene matches: 1. CDR1 is LGHDT, CDR2 YNNKEL, per germline (reference sequence). This CDR3 is 15 amino acids long. This CDR3 is CASSHGTGDTGELFF. For the CDR3, the DNA is TGTGCCAGCAGCCACGGGACAGGGGACACCGGGGAGCTGTTTTTT. The full variable domain, in which reference TRBV3-1 and TRBJ2-2 provide the parts outside the CDR3, is DTAVSQTPKYLVTQMGNDKSIKCEQNLGHDTMYWYKQDSKKFLKIMFSYNNKELIINETVPNRFSPKSPDKAHLNLHINSLELGDSAVYFCASSHGTGDTGELFFGEGSRLTVL.

This clonotype was recorded many times. The chain uses TRBV27 and TRBJ1-3; the D is unclear. Germline CDR1 reads MNHEY; CDR2 reads SMNVEV (reference sequence). The CDR3 contains 13 residues. Trimming cost V 5 bases and J 4 bases, with 9 bases left between them. As DNA, the CDR3 is TGTGCCAGCAGTCCCCTCCAGGGAAACACCATATATTTT. This codes for CASSPLQGNTIYF.

This clonotype came up many times. V usage is TRBV7-2 and J usage is TRBJ2-1, with TRBD2 matching over 8 bases. Trimming took 1 base from V and 4 from J; bases not matched to a gene: 6. CDR1 SGHTA and CDR2 FQGNSA come from the germline V gene. The CDR3 length is 16 residues. DNA of the CDR3: TGTGCCAGCAGCTTAGATAGACTAGCGACATACAATGAGCAGTTCTTC. This sequence encodes CASSLDRLATYNEQFF.

This clonotype has a count of ten or more. V usage is TRBV12-3 or TRBV12-4 and J usage is TRBJ2-3; possibly TRBD2 for D (6 bases). V gave up 8 bases and J gave up 3 bases, with 15 bases separating them. CDR3 length equals 14 residues. CDR3 DNA sequence: TGTGCCAGCCCTGGGGGGACTGTTACAGATACGCAGTATTTT. Translating it yields CASPGGTVTDTQYF.

On this clonotype itself: A much larger clone differs by one base, so this may be a read error. V gene TRBV5-1 combines with J gene TRBJ1-2; D gene uncertain. Trimming cost V 0 bases and J 1 base, with 10 bases left between them. Per the germline V gene, CDR1 is SGHRS and CDR2 is YFSETQ. The CDR3 totals 15 residues. DNA for the CDR3: TGCGCCAGCAGCTTGGCTATGGATGTTAACTATGGCTACACCTTC. Amino acid sequence: CASSLAMDVNYGYTF. The entire variable domain, with the rest obtained from reference TRBV5-1 and TRBJ1-2, is as follows: KAGVTQTPRYLIKTRGQQVTLSCSPISGHRSVSWYQQTPGQGLQFLFEYFSETQRNKGNFPGRFSGRQFSNSRSEMNVSTLELGDSALYLCASSLAMDVNYGYTFGSGTRLTVV.

This clonotype was detected many times. The chain joins TRBV7-2 to TRBJ1-1, with D possibly matching TRBD1 (5 bases). Trimming pared 0 bases from V and 4 bases from J, leaving 9 bases between. The CDR3 is 14 residues long. Germline loops: CDR1 SGHTA, CDR2 FQGNSA. CDR3 protein: CASSLARGRTEAFF. In DNA, the CDR3 is TGTGCCAGCAGCTTAGCGAGGGGACGCACTGAAGCTTTCTTT.

Comments on this clonotype: This clone may be a read error of a much larger clone one base away. The rearrangement joins TRBV5-1 to TRBJ1-5; D ambiguous. CDR1 and CDR2 from the germline V gene are SGHRS and YFSETQ. The CDR3 loop spans 15 amino acids. V was trimmed by 5 bases and J by 1 base, leaving 13 bases between them. The CDR3 loop reads CASRQGEDSNQPQHF. CDR3 bases: TGCGCCAGCAGACAAGGAGAGGACAGCAATCAGCCCCAGCATTTT.

This clonotype was counted many times. The chain has TRBV5-6 and TRBJ1-4; D possibly corresponds to TRBD1 (6 bases). V was shortened by 1 base and J by 3 bases, with 13 bases between the two germline ends. Germline CDR1 reads SGHDT; CDR2 reads YYEEEE. The CDR3 length is 16 residues. The CDR3 sequence: CASSLNPGEANEKLFF. As DNA, the CDR3 is TGTGCCAGCAGCTTGAACCCAGGGGAAGCTAATGAAAAACTGTTTTTT.

This clonotype was detected a few times. This chain links TRBV6-2 or TRBV6-3 with TRBJ2-1; 10 bases fit TRBD2. V was pared by 6 bases and J by 3 bases, with 14 bases of the junction left unmatched. Per the germline V gene, CDR1 is MNHEY and CDR2 is SVGEGT. The CDR3 runs 18 residues. CDR3 amino acids: CASRTRTSGRRGYNEQFF. CDR3 bases: TGTGCCAGCAGGACTCGGACTAGCGGTAGACGGGGCTACAATGAGCAGTTCTTC.

This clonotype was seen many times. This chain links TRBV20-1 with TRBJ2-1; no clear D. The V gene lost 5 bases and the J gene lost 4 bases, with 9 bases spanning the gap. The CDR3 sequence is 12 residues long. Germline V lookup: CDR1 DFQATT, CDR2 SNEGSKA (reference sequence). This CDR3 is CSAPNGYNEQFF. The CDR3 nucleotides are TGCAGTGCTCCTAACGGATACAATGAGCAGTTCTTC.

This clonotype has a handful of counts. The genes are TRBV11-2 and TRBJ2-1, with a possible D match to TRBD1 (5 bases). Deletions cut 5 bases from V and 8 bases from J, with 13 bases between. CDR3 length: 13 amino acids. Germline values: CDR1 SGHAT, CDR2 FQNNGV. CDR3 sequence (DNA): TGTGCCAGCAGCGCCACAGGCTTCGATGAGCAGTTCTTC. It is translated as CASSATGFDEQFF.

This clonotype has ten or more counts. This chain links TRBV27 with TRBJ1-1; D is undetermined. The CDR3 length is 14 residues. Germline loops: CDR1 MNHEY, CDR2 SMNVEV (reference sequence). Deletions cut 4 bases from V and 6 bases from J, with 15 bases between. CDR3 sequence (DNA): TGTGCCAGCAGTTCAATGGGTAGGAGCGCTGAAGCTTTCTTT. Translated: CASSSMGRSAEAFF.

V usage is TRBV12-3 or TRBV12-4 and J usage is TRBJ2-7; 12 bases map to TRBD1. V trimming: 5 bases; J trimming: 5 bases; junction bases outside the gene matches: 7. The CDR3 is made up of 15 amino acids. This CDR3 reads CASSTGQGARNEQYF. The CDR3 nucleotides are TGTGCCAGCAGTACGGGACAGGGGGCAAGGAACGAGCAGTACTTC.